The 14 T cell receptor beta chains given below trace back to one sample, sequenced in a study of T cell responses to AZD1222 COVID-19 vaccine. TCRdb's table, derived via immunoSEQ multiplex PCR, lists solely in-frame clones and lacks some. Among around 160,000 clones listed, around nine tenths were seen once. Sample: peripheral blood, taken on day 0 of AZD1222 vaccination. The receptors come from an adult in good health.

J is TRBJ1-1 and V is TRBV19; possibly TRBD1 for D (6 bases). V lost 9 bases, J lost 0 bases, and 20 bases lay in between. CDR1 and CDR2 (germline): LNHDA, SQIVND (reference sequence). The length of the CDR3 is 16 residues. CDR3 sequence reads: CASHRTRGGVNTEAFF. CDR3 DNA sequence: TGTGCCAGCCATCGGACCAGGGGAGGCGTGAACACTGAAGCTTTCTTT.

The chain has TRBV6-5 and TRBJ2-7; 8 nucleotides line up with TRBD1. The CDR3 loop spans 15 amino acids. The V gene end was trimmed by 10 bases and the J gene end by 2 bases; junction bases not matched to a gene: 13. CDR1 and CDR2 (germline): MNHEY, SVGAGI. For the CDR3, the DNA is TGTGCCACCACAAAACCGGGACAGGTTACCTACGAGCAGTACTTC. Translating it yields CATTKPGQVTYEQYF.

The V gene is TRBV27, the J gene TRBJ2-1, with D possibly TRBD1 on 6 matching bases. Germline V gene data show CDR1 as MNHEY and CDR2 as SMNVEV (reference sequence). The CDR3 has 15 amino acids. The V and J ends lost 4 bases and 0 bases respectively, with 10 bases between them. CDR3 DNA sequence: TGTGCCAGCAGTTGGACAGTTTCCTCCTACAATGAGCAGTTCTTC. It specifies CASSWTVSSYNEQFF.

The rearrangement uses TRBV5-1 and TRBJ2-7, with 9 positions matching TRBD1. The germline gives CDR1 SGHRS, CDR2 YFSETQ. CDR3 length: 14 residues. With 3 bases clipped from V and 7 bases from J, the junction kept 8 bases outside the gene matches. Written as DNA, the CDR3 is TGCGCCAGCAGCTCCGGGACAGGGATCGGGGAGCAGTACTTC. Translation: CASSSGTGIGEQYF. The complete variable domain, with remaining parts taken from reference TRBV5-1 and TRBJ2-7, reads KAGVTQTPRYLIKTRGQQVTLSCSPISGHRSVSWYQQTPGQGLQFLFEYFSETQRNKGNFPGRFSGRQFSNSRSEMNVSTLELGDSALYLCASSSGTGIGEQYFGPGTRLTVT.

The chain couples TRBV18 to TRBJ1-1; 8 positions match TRBD1. This CDR3 is 15 amino acids long. With V trimmed by 3 bases and J by 7 bases, 10 bases remained unmatched. The germline V gene encodes CDR1 KGHSH and CDR2 LQKENI. CDR3 DNA sequence: TGTGCCAGCTCACCCCGGCAGGGGGCGGTCGATGAAGCTTTCTTT. It translates to CASSPRQGAVDEAFF.

J is TRBJ2-1 and V is TRBV3-1 (or the pseudogene TRBV3-2); 10 bases agree with TRBD2. The CDR3 is made up of 17 amino acids. Germline CDR1 and CDR2: LGHDT and YNNKEL (reference sequence). After removal of 1 base from V and 5 bases from J, the junction contained 8 bases not matched to a gene. The CDR3 spells CASSQGRGLARNNEQFF. CDR3 bases: TGTGCCAGCAGCCAAGGGCGGGGACTAGCGCGGAACAATGAGCAGTTCTTC.

V is TRBV25-1 and J is TRBJ2-2; no clear D. The CDR3 contains 13 residues. The V end was cut by 3 bases, the J end by 4 bases, with 6 bases between. The V gene's germline CDR1 is MGHDK and CDR2 SYGVNS. CDR3 loop: CASSDPLTGELFF. As DNA, the CDR3 is TGTGCCAGCAGTGATCCTCTCACCGGGGAGCTGTTTTTT.

J is TRBJ1-2 and V is TRBV4-2; 10 bases agree with TRBD1. Germline V gene lookup returns CDR1 LGHNA and CDR2 YNFKEQ. The CDR3 is 16 amino acids. V gave up 3 bases and J gave up 2 bases; unmatched junction bases: 6. CDR3 nucleotide sequence: TGTGCCAGCAGCCACGCCTCGGGACAGGGGAACTATGGCTACACCTTC. Its translation is CASSHASGQGNYGYTF.

This chain joins TRBV19 and TRBJ2-2; TRBD1 is a possible D gene (7 bases). CDR3 length: 16 amino acids. V shed 6 bases and J shed 8 bases, with 22 bases lying between them. Germline CDR1 and CDR2: LNHDA and SQIVND (reference sequence). Written as DNA, the CDR3 is TGTGCCAGTAGCCCTTGGGTTCAGGGGGGACGGGGGGAGCTGTTTTTT. Protein product: CASSPWVQGGRGELFF.

This rearrangement joins TRBV3-1 (or the pseudogene TRBV3-2) to TRBJ2-1; D might be TRBD2 (5 bases). V dropped 3 bases and J dropped 0 bases, with 12 bases sitting between them. There are 16 residues in the CDR3. The germline CDR1 and CDR2 sequences are LGHDT and YNNKEL (reference sequence). The CDR3 DNA reads as TGTGCCAGCAGCCATGTCTCTGCGGGCTCCTACAATGAGCAGTTCTTC. Protein: CASSHVSAGSYNEQFF.

The V and J genes are TRBV7-9 and TRBJ1-1; D may be TRBD1 (5 bases). Germline CDR1 SEHNR, CDR2 FQNEAQ (reference sequence). The CDR3 is made up of 17 amino acids. The V gene lost 5 bases and the J gene lost 5 bases, with 24 bases spanning the gap. CDR3 protein: CASSQTGGSLVGTEAFF. The CDR3 nucleotides are TGTGCCAGCAGCCAAACGGGGGGGTCCCTGGTGGGAACTGAAGCTTTCTTT.

The V and J genes are TRBV5-1 and TRBJ1-4; D is unresolved. This CDR3 contains 13 residues. V gave up 0 bases and J gave up 5 bases, with 5 bases separating them. CDR1 is SGHRS and CDR2 is YFSETQ in the germline V gene. The CDR3 sequence: CASSLAGNEKLFF. CDR3 bases: TGCGCCAGCAGCTTGGCGGGAAATGAAAAACTGTTTTTT.

The V gene is TRBV6-5, the J gene TRBJ1-6; a possible D gene is TRBD1 (5 bases). CDR1 is MNHEY and CDR2 is SVGAGI in the germline V gene. V was trimmed by 8 bases and J by 7 bases, leaving 12 bases between them. This CDR3 region has 13 residues. The DNA for the CDR3 is TGTGCCAGCGGGGCGGACCCGAATTCACCCCTCCACTTT. Amino acids: CASGADPNSPLHF.

The chain recombines TRBV3-1 (or the pseudogene TRBV3-2) with TRBJ2-6, with 11 bases that match TRBD1. The V gene end was trimmed by 5 bases and the J gene end by 0 bases; junction bases not matched to a gene: 6. CDR3 length equals 18 residues. The germline V gene encodes CDR1 LGHDT and CDR2 YNNKEL (reference sequence). The chain's CDR3 is CASSGRTGGASGANVLTF. The CDR3 DNA reads TGTGCCAGCAGCGGCAGGACAGGGGGCGCCTCTGGGGCCAACGTCCTGACTTTC.